These 24 T cell receptor beta chains came from one sample sequenced in a study of shared clonotypes between healthy human individuals. The protocol was immunoSEQ multiplex PCR, while the TCRdb copy is restricted to in-frame clones and leaves out a portion. Here the sample spans approximately 1.5 million clones, approximately 98% being singletons. Sequencing was performed on naive CD4+ T cells sorted from blood. Specified subset: CD45RA+ positively selected. The receptors derive from a man aged 30 to 45 in good health.

The chain links TRBV11-1 to TRBJ1-1, with 7 nucleotides matching TRBD1. Unmatched junction bases numbered 3, after V lost 3 bases and J lost 2 bases. This CDR3 has 14 residues. Per germline, CDR1 SGHAT and CDR2 FQDESV (reference sequence). CDR3 in DNA: TGTGCCAGCAGCTTGGACAGGATCAACACTGAAGCTTTCTTT. Translating gives CASSLDRINTEAFF.

The chain employs TRBV18 and TRBJ1-1, with D possibly TRBD1 on 5 matching bases. V was trimmed by 2 bases and J by 0 bases, leaving 13 bases between them. This CDR3 contains 16 residues. Germline assignment: CDR1 KGHSH and CDR2 LQKENI. The CDR3 DNA reads TGTGCCAGCTCACCAATAGCAGGGACGATGAACACTGAAGCTTTCTTT. Its protein product is CASSPIAGTMNTEAFF.

V usage is TRBV9 and J usage is TRBJ1-2, with D hard to call. V lost 4 bases and J 0 bases, leaving 13 bases between the germline ends. Germline V gene lookup returns CDR1 SGDLS and CDR2 YYNGEE. The CDR3 runs 15 residues. DNA of the CDR3: TGTGCCAGCAGCCCCTCCCAGATTGCTAACTATGGCTACACCTTC. It codes for CASSPSQIANYGYTF.

V gene TRBV19 combines with J gene TRBJ2-1; tentative D call: TRBD2 (5 bases). Germline values: CDR1 LNHDA, CDR2 SQIVND (reference sequence). V lost 7 bases and J lost 9, with 19 bases in between. This CDR3 spans 14 amino acids. The CDR3 reads CASTIGDFSGEQFF. The DNA of the CDR3 is TGTGCCAGTACCATCGGGGATTTCAGCGGTGAGCAGTTCTTC.

This chain connects TRBV7-9 to TRBJ2-1; D perhaps matches TRBD2 (5 bases). The germline V and J ends were trimmed by 5 bases and 7 bases, with 21 bases remaining between them. CDR3 length equals 16 residues. In germline, CDR1 is SEHNR, CDR2 FQNEAQ (reference sequence). The CDR3 protein is CASSQEAGNYGNEQFF. CDR3 in DNA: TGTGCCAGCAGCCAAGAAGCCGGGAACTACGGAAATGAGCAGTTCTTC.

Comment on this clone: The sample holds other DNA sequences that translate to the same CDR3. This sequence joins TRBV5-1 and TRBJ1-4, with D perhaps matching TRBD1 (6 bases). The CDR3 contains 14 residues. Trimming took off 5 bases at V and 2 bases at J, with 10 bases between the two ends. Germline CDR1 and CDR2: SGHRS and YFSETQ. The CDR3 loop reads CASSSGATNEKLFF. CDR3 sequence (DNA): TGCGCCAGCAGTTCAGGGGCGACTAATGAAAAACTGTTTTTT.

The chain is built from TRBV15 and TRBJ1-2; the D gene is possibly TRBD1 (5 bases). Germline CDR1 is LNHNV and CDR2 is YYDKDF (reference sequence). The V gene lost 0 bases and the J gene lost 7 bases, with 15 bases spanning the gap. The CDR3 is 15 amino acids. CDR3 in amino acids: CATSRDQGGHAGYTF. The CDR3 nucleotides are TGTGCCACCAGCAGAGACCAGGGTGGACATGCTGGCTACACCTTC.

V is TRBV9 and J is TRBJ2-7, with D perhaps matching TRBD1 (5 bases). Deletions cut 1 base from V and 4 bases from J, with 12 bases between. Germline loops: CDR1 SGDLS, CDR2 YYNGEE. This CDR3 has 14 amino acids. The CDR3: CASSVHWGGYEQYF. In DNA, the CDR3 is TGTGCCAGCAGCGTACACTGGGGCGGATACGAGCAGTACTTC.

The genes are TRBV19 and TRBJ1-2; a possible D gene is TRBD1 (5 bases). The CDR3 totals 15 residues. Germline CDR1 reads LNHDA; CDR2 reads SQIVND (reference sequence). Trimming stripped 5 bases from V and 2 bases from J, with 15 bases between. The CDR3 region is CASSEQGLGNYGYTF. DNA for the CDR3: TGTGCCAGTAGTGAGCAGGGTTTAGGAAACTATGGCTACACCTTC.

The V and J genes are TRBV9 and TRBJ2-2; 7 bases are a match to TRBD1. Germline lookup yields CDR1 SGDLS and CDR2 YYNGEE. V shed 3 bases and J 3 bases; nucleotides not matched to a gene: 2. CDR3 length: 14 residues. The CDR3 bases are TGTGCCAGCAGCGGACAGGGCCACACCGGGGAGCTGTTTTTT. It codes for CASSGQGHTGELFF.

This clone has just one count. J is TRBJ2-5 and V is TRBV18, with D unresolved. V lost 6 bases and J 4 bases, leaving 12 bases between the germline ends. CDR1 is KGHSH and CDR2 is LQKENI in the germline V gene. The CDR3 length is 13 residues. The CDR3 is CASSPVGVETQYF. The CDR3 DNA reads TGTGCCAGCTCCCCGGTGGGCGTAGAGACCCAGTACTTC.

V is TRBV9 and J is TRBJ2-2; 9 positions agree with TRBD2. Per the germline V gene, CDR1 is SGDLS and CDR2 is YYNGEE. The J segment lost 6 bases and the V segment lost 4 bases, leaving 16 bases of the junction unmatched. The CDR3 spans 18 residues. Here the CDR3 reads CASSPVLDSGSIAGELFF. CDR3 in DNA: TGTGCCAGCAGCCCGGTCCTGGATAGCGGGAGTATAGCCGGGGAGCTGTTTTTT. The variable domain in full, with the rest retrieved from reference TRBV9 and TRBJ2-2, is DSGVTQTPKHLITATGQRVTLRCSPRSGDLSVYWYQQSLDQGLQFLIQYYNGEERAKGNILERFSAQQFPDLHSELNLSSLELGDSALYFCASSPVLDSGSIAGELFFGEGSRLTVL.

This chain connects TRBV6-5 to TRBJ1-1; 9 bases align to TRBD1. V dropped 7 bases and J dropped 4; count of bases not matched to a gene: 10. CDR3 length: 15 residues. The germline V gene encodes CDR1 MNHEY and CDR2 SVGAGI. The CDR3 DNA is TGTGCCAGCATGGTAACCGGGACAGGGTCCACTGAAGCTTTCTTT. Protein product: CASMVTGTGSTEAFF.

Comment on this clone: The same CDR3 also results from other DNA sequences found in this sample. The chain has TRBV27 and TRBJ2-2, with 8 nucleotides matching TRBD2. The V gene end was trimmed by 2 bases and the J gene end by 1 base; junction bases not matched to a gene: 3. The germline CDR1 and CDR2 sequences are MNHEY and SMNVEV (reference sequence). The length of the CDR3 is 16 residues. The CDR3 spells CASSLLLAGNTGELFF. The DNA for the CDR3 is TGTGCCAGCAGTTTACTTCTAGCGGGGAACACCGGGGAGCTGTTTTTT.

This clone has a single count. V gene TRBV5-4 combines with J gene TRBJ2-7; TRBD2 is a possible D gene (5 bases). The CDR3 totals 15 residues. Between the trimmed V and J ends, which lost 4 bases and 2 bases, there was a span of 16 bases. The V gene's germline CDR1 is SGHNT and CDR2 YYREEE (reference sequence). In DNA, the CDR3 is TGTGCCAGCAGCCTAGACCCCGGGATCCCCTACGAGCAGTACTTC. Its protein is CASSLDPGIPYEQYF.

This chain connects TRBV6-1 to TRBJ2-7; 7 bases align to TRBD2. CDR3 length: 13 amino acids. Germline-derived CDR1 and CDR2 are MNHNS and SASEGT. The V and J ends lost 7 bases and 0 bases, in that order; junction bases with no gene match: 3. CDR3 sequence (DNA): TGTGCCAGCAAAGGCGGGAGCTCCTACGAGCAGTACTTC. It specifies CASKGGSSYEQYF.

This rearrangement joins TRBV2 to TRBJ1-2; D unclear. Germline CDR1 SNHLY, CDR2 FYNNEI. The ends were cut back, 7 bases at V and 8 bases at J, with 17 bases in the middle. CDR3 length equals 13 residues. The CDR3: CASTMWANEGYTF. In DNA, the CDR3 is TGTGCCAGCACTATGTGGGCCAACGAGGGCTACACCTTC.

This chain links TRBV27 with TRBJ2-7; 7 positions agree with TRBD1. J was trimmed by 6 bases and V by 2 bases; bases with no gene match: 10. Germline CDR1 and CDR2: MNHEY and SMNVEV (reference sequence). The CDR3 totals 15 residues. The CDR3 here is CASSLLTGARGEQYF. For the CDR3, the DNA is TGTGCCAGCAGTTTACTCACAGGGGCGAGAGGCGAGCAGTACTTC.

V is TRBV19 and J is TRBJ2-3; no definite D call. The V gene lost 5 bases and the J gene lost 6 bases, with 9 bases spanning the gap. Germline CDR1 LNHDA, CDR2 SQIVND (reference sequence). CDR3 length: 12 residues. The CDR3 region is CASSPRWDTQYF. In nucleotides, the CDR3 is TGTGCCAGTAGTCCCCGTTGGGATACGCAGTATTTT.

This sequence joins TRBV19 and TRBJ1-4; 10 nucleotides agree with TRBD1. The CDR3 is 16 residues long. Germline V lookup: CDR1 LNHDA, CDR2 SQIVND (reference sequence). The V segment lost 6 bases and the J segment 8 bases; nucleotides outside the gene matches: 12. CDR3 region: CASSQTSGTGEEKLFF. In DNA form, the CDR3 reads TGTGCCAGTAGCCAAACCTCCGGGACAGGGGAAGAAAAACTGTTTTTT.

The chain recombines TRBV19 with TRBJ2-5, with D uncertain. CDR3 length: 13 residues. Germline CDR1 and CDR2: LNHDA and SQIVND (reference sequence). Between the trimmed V and J ends, which lost 7 bases and 1 base, there was a span of 10 bases. CDR3 loop: CASICTVQETQYF. CDR3 DNA sequence: TGTGCCAGTATCTGTACAGTCCAAGAGACCCAGTACTTC.

This clone was found once. The chain is built from TRBV7-8 and TRBJ1-4; possibly TRBD1 for D (6 bases). The CDR3 has 15 residues. V lost 2 bases to trimming and J lost 4 bases, with 11 bases between them. Looked up from germline, CDR1 is SGHVS and CDR2 is FQNEAQ. CDR3 DNA sequence: TGTGCCAGCAGCTTAACCCGGACAGATAATGAAAAACTGTTTTTT. It specifies CASSLTRTDNEKLFF. Using reference TRBV7-8 and TRBJ1-4 for the parts outside the CDR3, the full variable domain is GAGVSQSPRYKVAKRGQDVALRCDPISGHVSLFWYQQALGQGPEFLTYFQNEAQLDKSGLPSDRFFAERPEGSVSTLKIQRTQQEDSAVYLCASSLTRTDNEKLFFGSGTQLSVL.

The chain joins TRBV4-3 to TRBJ2-3; D is uncertain. CDR3 length: 17 amino acids. Germline CDR1 and CDR2: LGHNA and YSLEER. Trimming removed 5 bases from V and 4 bases from J, with 22 bases in between. CDR3 in amino acids: CASSKYPWGTKADTQYF. The CDR3 DNA follows: TGCGCCAGCAGCAAATACCCTTGGGGAACTAAGGCAGATACGCAGTATTTT.

This rearrangement joins TRBV11-3 to TRBJ2-1; 16 bases line up with TRBD2. The CDR3 has 16 residues. Per the germline V gene, CDR1 is SGHNT and CDR2 is YENEEA. V dropped 5 bases and J dropped 8; count of bases not matched to a gene: 6. The CDR3 is CASSQGTSGRVDEQFF. CDR3 DNA sequence: TGTGCCAGCAGCCAAGGGACTAGCGGGAGGGTCGATGAGCAGTTCTTC.